Listed below are T cell receptor beta chains from one sample, sequenced in a study of blood T cells in healthy people across ages. MiXCR was run by TCRdb on the 5' RACE reads, yielding one entry per CDR3 protein. The sample contains 2 million or so distinct CDR3 sequences, just under 50% of which appear only once. The sequenced sample consisted of blood. Receptors originate from a woman between 40 and 55 years old in good health. Both conserved end residues are part of each CDR3. Each record gives: V gene, D gene, J gene, clone size, CDR3 protein, CDR3 DNA. A D gene is named only where the DNA matches it firmly. Size tells how often a clone was seen (once, few, many) or the class of an expanded clone, and some rows leave it out.

V: TRBV2
D: TRBD2
J: TRBJ2-1
size: .
CDR3: CASSEETSGGGIPYNEQFF
DNA: TGTGCCAGCAGTGAAGAGACTAGCGGGGGCGGGATCCCCTACAATGAGCAGTTCTTC

V: TRBV4-3
D: .
J: TRBJ1-2
size: few
CDR3: CASSQDPQGTNYGYTF
DNA: TGCGCCAGCAGCCAAGATCCGCAGGGAACTAACTATGGCTACACCTTC

V: TRBV12-3/TRBV12-4
D: .
J: TRBJ1-5
size: .
CDR3: CASRMLGMGNQPQHF
DNA: TGTGCCAGCAGGATGCTGGGGATGGGCAATCAGCCCCAGCATTTT

V: TRBV9
D: .
J: TRBJ2-1
size: .
CDR3: CASSAVDRGGGKFF
DNA: TGTGCCAGCAGCGCCGTAGATCGGGGAGGGGGGAAGTTCTTC

V: TRBV20-1
D: .
J: TRBJ2-3
size: .
CDR3: CSAPRGASTDTQYF
DNA: TGCAGTGCCCCACGGGGGGCCAGCACAGATACGCAGTATTTT

V: TRBV20-1
D: .
J: TRBJ2-7
size: few
CDR3: CSAEKGREYEQYF
DNA: TGCAGTGCCGAAAAGGGACGGGAATACGAGCAGTACTTC

V: TRBV6-5
D: TRBD1
J: TRBJ2-5
size: .
CDR3: CASSYSVGQGLETQYF
DNA: TGTGCCAGCAGTTACTCAGTTGGACAGGGCTTGGAGACCCAGTACTTC

V: TRBV10-3
D: TRBD1
J: TRBJ1-6
size: .
CDR3: CAINLGGGSPLHF
DNA: TGTGCCATCAATTTAGGGGGCGGCTCACCCCTCCACTTT

V: TRBV28
D: .
J: TRBJ2-3
size: .
CDR3: CASTQGGRSGDTQYF
DNA: TGTGCCAGCACCCAAGGGGGAAGGTCTGGAGATACGCAGTATTTT

V: TRBV10-1
D: .
J: TRBJ1-2
size: few
CDR3: CASRPDETGNYGYTF
DNA: TGCGCCAGCAGACCCGACGAAACAGGGAACTATGGCTACACCTTC

V: TRBV20-1
D: .
J: TRBJ2-5
size: few
CDR3: CSALLLETQYF
DNA: TGCAGTGCTCTCCTTCTAGAGACCCAGTACTTC

V: TRBV7-2
D: TRBD2
J: TRBJ2-7
size: .
CDR3: CASSLVWGGSSYNEQYF
DNA: TGTGCCAGCAGCTTAGTTTGGGGGGGGAGCTCCTACAATGAGCAGTACTTC

V: TRBV2
D: .
J: TRBJ2-1
size: .
CDR3: CASSERGRTYNEQFF
DNA: TGTGCCAGCAGTGAAAGGGGGAGAACCTACAATGAGCAGTTCTTC

V: TRBV7-2
D: TRBD1
J: TRBJ2-4
size: few
CDR3: CASSLAVGTGGNIQYF
DNA: TGTGCCAGCAGCTTAGCGGTGGGGACAGGGGGAAACATTCAGTACTTC

V: TRBV10-2
D: TRBD2
J: TRBJ2-5
size: few
CDR3: CASKLAGGRETQYF
DNA: TGCGCCAGCAAACTAGCGGGGGGGCGAGAGACCCAGTACTTC

V: TRBV4-3
D: .
J: TRBJ2-1
size: few
CDR3: CASSQGNSGNEQFF
DNA: TGCGCCAGCAGCCAAGGGAATTCTGGCAATGAGCAGTTCTTC

V: TRBV11-2
D: .
J: TRBJ2-7
size: few
CDR3: CASSLGRDNEQYF
DNA: TGTGCCAGCAGCTTAGGGCGGGACAATGAGCAGTACTTC

V: TRBV7-9
D: TRBD1
J: TRBJ2-1
size: .
CDR3: CASSANWGQAIYEQFF
DNA: TGTGCCAGCAGCGCAAACTGGGGACAGGCGATCTATGAGCAGTTCTTC

V: TRBV5-1
D: TRBD1
J: TRBJ2-1
size: .
CDR3: CASSLRRGRQGANEQFF
DNA: TGCGCCAGCAGCTTACGTCGTGGAAGACAGGGGGCGAATGAGCAGTTCTTC

V: TRBV24-1
D: .
J: TRBJ2-1
size: few
CDR3: CATSDWGTNNEQFF
DNA: TGTGCCACCAGTGATTGGGGGACAAATAATGAGCAGTTCTTC

V: TRBV20-1
D: .
J: TRBJ1-2
size: .
CDR3: CSARDATAYGYTF
DNA: TGCAGTGCTAGAGATGCGACAGCCTATGGCTACACCTTC

V: TRBV7-2
D: TRBD1
J: TRBJ2-5
size: few
CDR3: CASSNQPGQGRETQYF
DNA: TGTGCCAGCAGCAACCAGCCGGGACAGGGTCGAGAGACCCAGTACTTC

V: TRBV20-1
D: TRBD2
J: TRBJ2-3
size: .
CDR3: CSATPGGAPDTQYF
DNA: TGCAGTGCTACACCGGGGGGGGCCCCAGATACGCAGTATTTT

V: TRBV9
D: TRBD1
J: TRBJ2-1
size: .
CDR3: CASSVGMFETGKQFF
DNA: TGTGCCAGCAGCGTTGGGATGTTTGAGACAGGGAAGCAGTTCTTC

V: TRBV6-1
D: .
J: TRBJ1-1
size: .
CDR3: CASSVWLLGVTEAFF
DNA: TGTGCCAGCAGTGTCTGGTTGTTAGGAGTCACTGAAGCTTTCTTT

V: TRBV6-2/TRBV6-3
D: .
J: TRBJ2-1
size: .
CDR3: CASSYVRGPYNEQFF
DNA: TGTGCCAGCAGTTATGTCCGGGGGCCTTACAATGAGCAGTTCTTC

V: TRBV29-1
D: .
J: TRBJ2-1
size: .
CDR3: CSVSGKTPLHEQFF
DNA: TGCAGCGTTTCTGGGAAAACCCCTCTCCATGAGCAGTTCTTC

V: TRBV4-3
D: .
J: TRBJ2-2
size: .
CDR3: CASSQDGGGELFF
DNA: TGCGCCAGCAGCCAAGATGGAGGCGGGGAGCTGTTTTTT

V: TRBV20-1
D: .
J: TRBJ2-7
size: .
CDR3: CSAMAGGTADYYEQYF
DNA: TGCAGTGCGATGGCCGGGGGGACAGCTGATTACTACGAGCAGTACTTC

V: TRBV20-1
D: .
J: TRBJ2-1
size: .
CDR3: CSAKNFDRYNEQFF
DNA: TGCAGTGCTAAGAACTTCGACAGATACAATGAGCAGTTCTTC

V: TRBV11-2
D: TRBD1
J: TRBJ1-5
size: few
CDR3: CASSLPGTGQPQHF
DNA: TGTGCCAGCAGCCTCCCCGGGACAGGGCAGCCCCAGCATTTT

V: TRBV27
D: TRBD2
J: TRBJ2-5
size: few
CDR3: CASSLYPGGDQETQYF
DNA: TGTGCCAGCAGTTTATATCCGGGGGGGGACCAAGAGACCCAGTACTTC

V: TRBV27
D: .
J: TRBJ2-7
size: few
CDR3: CASSLSRIVGGDYEQYF
DNA: TGTGCCAGCAGTTTATCGCGGATTGTCGGCGGCGACTACGAGCAGTACTTC

V: TRBV6-2/TRBV6-3
D: .
J: TRBJ2-3
size: .
CDR3: CASSSSIRDFPFTDTQYF
DNA: TGTGCCAGCAGCTCCAGCATACGGGACTTTCCCTTCACAGATACGCAGTATTTT

V: TRBV12-3/TRBV12-4
D: .
J: TRBJ2-3
size: .
CDR3: CASSFSLNTDTQYF
DNA: TGTGCCAGCAGTTTTAGCCTGAACACAGATACGCAGTATTTT

V: TRBV7-6
D: TRBD1
J: TRBJ1-5
size: .
CDR3: CASSLGQGIDQPQHF
DNA: TGTGCCAGCAGCCTGGGACAGGGGATCGACCAGCCCCAGCATTTT

V: TRBV7-9
D: .
J: TRBJ2-5
size: few
CDR3: CASSRPGGSQETQYF
DNA: TGTGCCAGCAGTCGACCCGGCGGATCCCAAGAGACCCAGTACTTC

V: TRBV9
D: .
J: TRBJ2-1
size: .
CDR3: CASSGRGTEQFF
DNA: TGTGCCAGCAGCGGTAGAGGGACTGAGCAGTTCTTC

V: TRBV11-2
D: .
J: TRBJ2-1
size: .
CDR3: CASSLVLGENEQFF
DNA: TGTGCCAGCAGCTTAGTCCTAGGGGAAAATGAGCAGTTCTTC

V: TRBV10-2
D: TRBD1
J: TRBJ2-7
size: few
CDR3: CASSGGQGVDYEQYF
DNA: TGCGCCAGCAGTGGGGGACAGGGAGTGGACTACGAGCAGTACTTC

V: TRBV3-1
D: .
J: TRBJ2-5
size: few
CDR3: CASSPGQSAGETQYF
DNA: TGTGCCAGCAGCCCGGGACAATCAGCGGGAGAGACCCAGTACTTC

V: TRBV6-5
D: .
J: TRBJ2-1
size: .
CDR3: CASSYSYNDEQFF
DNA: TGTGCCAGCAGTTACTCGTATAATGACGAGCAGTTCTTC